What follows are 19 T cell receptor beta chains derived from one specimen sequenced in a study of cytomegalovirus exposure and HLA in healthy donors. The primer mix had 60 Vbeta and 13 Jbeta primers. This table comes from immunoSEQ multiplex PCR, and its TCRdb copy is limited to in-frame clones, with some not included. The data contain some 100,000 clones, about 79% of them seen just once; the ten biggest clones take up about 1.2%. The sample consisted of PBMCs. The receptors were sampled from a woman younger than 35 in good health and CMV-seronegative.

V and J are TRBV14 and TRBJ2-7; D call uncertain. Trimming cost V 3 bases and J 3 bases, with 6 bases left between them. Germline V gene data show CDR1 as SGHDN and CDR2 as FVKESK. The CDR3 totals 12 residues. In nucleotides, the CDR3 is TGTGCCAGCAGCCAGGGCATCTACGAGCAGTACTTC. As protein: CASSQGIYEQYF.

The genes are TRBV30 and TRBJ1-5, with 8 bases that match TRBD1. The CDR3 extends over 15 amino acids. Germline V lookup: CDR1 GTSNPN, CDR2 SVGIG (reference sequence). V lost 4 bases to trimming and J lost 4 bases; unmatched junction nucleotides: 9. The CDR3 sequence is CAWTKGQGWNQPQHF. The CDR3 bases are TGTGCCTGGACAAAAGGACAGGGTTGGAATCAGCCCCAGCATTTT.

The chain links TRBV28 to TRBJ2-3; 7 bases map to TRBD2. The CDR3 sequence is 16 residues long. The germline V gene has CDR1 MDHEN and CDR2 SYDVKM. V lost 10 bases, J lost 2 bases, and 15 bases stayed unmatched. The CDR3 DNA reads TGTGCCATCCTCCCCCGGGAAGCGGGGATCACAGATACGCAGTATTTT. Protein: CAILPREAGITDTQYF.

The chain joins TRBV19 to TRBJ1-5, with 8 nucleotides matching TRBD1. The CDR3 contains 15 residues. The ends lost 4 bases at V and 6 bases at J; junction bases unmatched: 8. Germline CDR1 is LNHDA and CDR2 is SQIVND (reference sequence). The CDR3 loop reads CASSTRQGQFQPQHF. CDR3 coding DNA: TGTGCCAGTAGTACGCGACAGGGGCAATTTCAGCCCCAGCATTTT.

For this clone: Other DNA sequences in this specimen translate into the identical CDR3. The CDR3 loop is CASSLSYPSESYEQYF. CDR3 bases: TGTGCCAGCAGTTTATCCTACCCTTCGGAGTCTTACGAGCAGTACTTC. This chain links TRBV28 with TRBJ2-7; D unresolved. From germline, CDR1 is MDHEN and CDR2 SYDVKM. Trimming pared 1 base from V and 4 bases from J, leaving 17 bases between. This CDR3 comprises 16 residues.

The CDR3 loop reads CASSLARAGGNQPQHF. The CDR3 region has the DNA TGTGCCAGCAGCTTAGCGCGGGCTGGGGGCAATCAGCCCCAGCATTTT. This chain uses TRBV7-9 with TRBJ1-5, with D hard to call. This CDR3 region has 16 residues. V was clipped by 0 bases and J by 2 bases, with 11 bases between them. From germline, CDR1 is SEHNR and CDR2 FQNEAQ (reference sequence).

The rearrangement uses TRBV6-1 and TRBJ2-7; 8 nucleotides align to TRBD1. Germline CDR1 is MNHNS and CDR2 is SASEGT. V gave up 2 bases and J gave up 3 bases; unmatched junction bases: 6. The CDR3 length is 15 residues. CDR3 bases: TGTGCCAGCAGTGAACAGGGGGCGGACTACTACGAGCAGTACTTC. As protein: CASSEQGADYYEQYF.

The rearrangement uses TRBV29-1 and TRBJ1-2; TRBD1 matches at 10 bases. The V gene end was trimmed by 8 bases and the J gene end by 5 bases; junction bases not matched to a gene: 8. The CDR3 spans 13 residues. The germline V gene has CDR1 SQVTM and CDR2 ANQGSEA. CDR3 in DNA: TGCAGCTTCGTGGACAGGGGGTCGTATGGCTACACCTTC. Encoded protein: CSFVDRGSYGYTF.

V and J are TRBV7-6 and TRBJ2-1; 9 positions match TRBD2. The trim removed 6 bases at V and 0 bases at J, leaving 6 bases unmatched. This CDR3 is built from 16 residues. Germline lookup yields CDR1 SGHVS and CDR2 FNYEAQ. The CDR3 is CASSSQAGGSYNEQFF. CDR3 nucleotides: TGTGCCAGCAGTTCGCAAGCGGGGGGCTCCTACAATGAGCAGTTCTTC.

The chain has TRBV29-1 and TRBJ1-1; the D is unclear. This CDR3 contains 13 residues. V dropped 6 bases and J dropped 2 bases, with 13 bases sitting between them. Germline lookup yields CDR1 SQVTM and CDR2 ANQGSEA. CDR3 in amino acids: CSVRTAGNTEAFF. The DNA of the CDR3 is TGCAGCGTCCGGACTGCAGGAAACACTGAAGCTTTCTTT.

A remark on this clone: The junction departs from the called germline gene at one end, perhaps through a read error. The chain employs TRBV13 and TRBJ2-7, with TRBD2 matching 8 bases. CDR1 PRHDT and CDR2 FYEKMQ come from the germline V gene (reference sequence). The CDR3 length is 12 residues. The DNA of the CDR3 is TGTGCCAGCAGCCTAGGGACTAGGGAGCAGTACTTC. Translated, it gives CASSLGTREQYF.

This clone showed up just a few times. V and J are TRBV2 and TRBJ2-7, with D maybe TRBD2 (5 bases). V was cut by 9 bases and J by 4 bases, with 13 bases left in between. The germline CDR1 and CDR2 sequences are SNHLY and FYNNEI. The CDR3 covers 12 residues. The CDR3 is CARGLVGYEQYF. The CDR3, as DNA: TGTGCCAGAGGACTCGTTGGATACGAGCAGTACTTC.

The gene calls are TRBV4-1 and TRBJ2-7; the match to TRBD2 covers 10 bases. Germline CDR1 reads MGHRA; CDR2 reads YSYEKL. The J segment lost 4 bases and the V segment lost 0 bases, leaving 9 bases of the junction unmatched. The length of the CDR3 is 17 residues. The CDR3 sequence is CASSQEGERGGGYEQYF. The CDR3 bases are TGCGCCAGCAGCCAAGAGGGCGAGCGGGGGGGCGGGTACGAGCAGTACTTC.

The gene calls are TRBV28 and TRBJ1-2; a possible D gene is TRBD1 (5 bases). The CDR3 sequence is 12 residues long. Germline CDR1 reads MDHEN; CDR2 reads SYDVKM. CDR3 region: CASGGANYGYTF. The CDR3, as DNA: TGTGCTTCGGGTGGGGCAAACTATGGCTACACCTTC.

V and J are TRBV19 and TRBJ2-3, with 7 bases matching TRBD2. The CDR3 loop spans 16 amino acids. From germline, CDR1 is LNHDA and CDR2 SQIVND (reference sequence). V gave up 4 bases and J gave up 2 bases; unmatched junction bases: 9. The CDR3 sequence is CASSNPRTRLTDTQYF. The CDR3, as DNA: TGTGCCAGTAGTAACCCGCGGACTAGGCTCACAGATACGCAGTATTTT.

The chain is built from TRBV7-2 and TRBJ2-3; tentative D call: TRBD2 (6 bases). Germline V gene data show CDR1 as SGHTA and CDR2 as FQGNSA. This CDR3 has 15 amino acids. Deletions cut 4 bases from V and 3 bases from J, with 14 bases between. This CDR3 is CASSYSSGGTDTQYF. The CDR3 region has the DNA TGTGCCAGCAGCTATTCTTCCGGGGGTACAGATACGCAGTATTTT.

The rearrangement joins TRBV4-3 to TRBJ2-7; weak D call: TRBD2 (5 bases). V was pared by 0 bases and J by 4 bases, with 10 bases between. The CDR3 consists of 14 residues. The germline gives CDR1 LGHNA, CDR2 YSLEER. The CDR3 spells CASSQDLRVYEQYF. In nucleotides, the CDR3 is TGCGCCAGCAGCCAAGATTTGAGGGTATACGAGCAGTACTTC.

The chain recombines TRBV4-2 with TRBJ2-1; 8 bases line up with TRBD2. The CDR3 runs to 19 residues. Per the germline V gene, CDR1 is LGHNA and CDR2 is YNFKEQ. V lost 2 bases to trimming and J lost 7 bases; unmatched junction nucleotides: 19. The CDR3 spells CASSQSRGVIRGGLNEQFF. For the CDR3, the DNA is TGTGCCAGCAGCCAAAGCCGGGGTGTAATCCGGGGGGGCCTTAATGAGCAGTTCTTC.

This rearrangement joins TRBV5-4 to TRBJ2-3; 7 bases line up with TRBD2. This CDR3 comprises 16 residues. The V gene end was trimmed by 4 bases and the J gene end by 5 bases; junction bases not matched to a gene: 13. CDR1 is SGHNT and CDR2 is YYREEE in the germline V gene (reference sequence). This CDR3 reads CASSPPPGGAGDTQYF. Here the CDR3 DNA reads TGTGCCAGCAGCCCCCCTCCGGGAGGCGCGGGAGATACGCAGTATTTT.